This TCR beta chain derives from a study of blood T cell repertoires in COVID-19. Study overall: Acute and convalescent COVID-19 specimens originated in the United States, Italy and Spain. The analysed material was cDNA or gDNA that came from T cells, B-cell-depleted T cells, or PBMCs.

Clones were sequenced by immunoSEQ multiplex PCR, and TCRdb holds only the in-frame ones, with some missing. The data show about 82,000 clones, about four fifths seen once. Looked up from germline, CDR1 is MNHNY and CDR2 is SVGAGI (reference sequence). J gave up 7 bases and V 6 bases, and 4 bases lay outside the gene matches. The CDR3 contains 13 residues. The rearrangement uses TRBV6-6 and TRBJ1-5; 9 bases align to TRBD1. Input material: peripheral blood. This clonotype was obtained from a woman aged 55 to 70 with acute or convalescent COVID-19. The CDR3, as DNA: TGTGCCAGCAGGGACAGGGGTGAGCAGCCCCAGCATTTT. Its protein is CASRDRGEQPQHF.